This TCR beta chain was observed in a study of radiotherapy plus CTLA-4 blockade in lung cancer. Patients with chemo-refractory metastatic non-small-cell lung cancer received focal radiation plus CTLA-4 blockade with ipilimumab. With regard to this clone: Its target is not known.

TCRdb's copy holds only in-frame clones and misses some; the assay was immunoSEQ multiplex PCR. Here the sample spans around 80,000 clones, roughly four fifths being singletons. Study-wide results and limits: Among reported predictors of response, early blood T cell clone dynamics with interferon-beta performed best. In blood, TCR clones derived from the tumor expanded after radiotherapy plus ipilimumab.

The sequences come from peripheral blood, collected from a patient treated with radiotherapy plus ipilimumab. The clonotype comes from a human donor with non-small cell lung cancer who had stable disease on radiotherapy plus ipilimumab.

Here the CDR3 reads CASGRAGTEAFF. CDR3 DNA: TGTGCCAGTGGACGGGCGGGCACTGAAGCTTTCTTT. The rearrangement joins TRBV2 to TRBJ1-1; D gene unclear. The CDR3 spans 12 residues. Trimming stripped 9 bases from V and 4 bases from J, with 12 bases between. The germline gives CDR1 SNHLY, CDR2 FYNNEI.